These T cell receptor beta chains were read from a single sample in a study of Tregs in tolerant kidney transplant recipients. The repertoire was sequenced with immunoSEQ multiplex PCR; TCRdb's copy has only in-frame clones and lacks some. The data contain about 46,000 clones, under 95% of them singletons. The source material was Tregs from blood. Every receptor here comes from a human donor in good health. Each CDR3 is given with its conserved first and last residue. D genes are given only for firm matches. The size of a clone is reported for some rows only, either as once, few or many, or as a class for expanded clones.

D: TRBD1
size: -
J: TRBJ2-3
V: TRBV6-1
DNA: TGTGCCAGCACGGGACAGAGGGGGACAGATACGCAGTATTTT
CDR3: CASTGQRGTDTQYF

D: TRBD1
size: -
J: TRBJ1-1
V: TRBV27
DNA: TGTGCCAGCAGTTTAAACCGGGACAGTGAAGCTTTCTTT
CDR3: CASSLNRDSEAFF

D: -
size: -
J: TRBJ2-3
V: TRBV7-9
DNA: TGTGCCAGCAGCTTAGGGGGGGCGATCAAAACAGATACGCAGTATTTT
CDR3: CASSLGGAIKTDTQYF

D: TRBD2
size: -
J: TRBJ2-7
V: TRBV7-9
DNA: TGTGCCAGCAGCTTACGGACTAGCGGAGAGCAGTACTTC
CDR3: CASSLRTSGEQYF

D: -
size: -
J: TRBJ1-1
V: TRBV5-1
DNA: TGCGCCAGCATGAGTTCGGCTTGGGGCACTGAAGCTTTCTTT
CDR3: CASMSSAWGTEAFF

D: -
size: once
J: TRBJ2-6
V: TRBV7-9
DNA: TGTGCCAGCAGGGGTCCGAGCTCTGGGGCCAACGTCCTGACTTTC
CDR3: CASRGPSSGANVLTF

D: -
size: -
J: TRBJ1-2
V: TRBV19
DNA: TGTGCCAGTAGTATATTAGCCGGACAGCTCTATGGCTACACCTTC
CDR3: CASSILAGQLYGYTF

D: TRBD1
size: -
J: TRBJ2-2
V: TRBV5-1
DNA: TGCGCCAGCAGCTTGGGGACAGGGGGCAACACCGGGGAGCTGTTTTTT
CDR3: CASSLGTGGNTGELFF

D: -
size: -
J: TRBJ1-1
V: TRBV28
DNA: TGTGCCAGCAGTTTAAGATACACTGAAGCTTTCTTT
CDR3: CASSLRYTEAFF

D: TRBD2
size: -
J: TRBJ2-5
V: TRBV9
DNA: TGTGCCAGCAGCCAAGGACTAGCGGGGGGGCAAGAGACCCAGTACTTC
CDR3: CASSQGLAGGQETQYF

D: -
size: -
J: TRBJ2-7
V: TRBV20-1
DNA: TGCAGTGCACCGACTTCCTACGAGCAGTACTTC
CDR3: CSAPTSYEQYF

D: -
size: -
J: TRBJ1-1
V: TRBV6-5
DNA: TGTGCCAGCAGTACGACAGGTAGGGAGAACACTGAAGCTTTCTTT
CDR3: CASSTTGRENTEAFF

D: -
size: -
J: TRBJ1-1
V: TRBV6-1
DNA: TGTGCCAGCAGTGAAACAGGGCGGAACACTGAAGCTTTCTTT
CDR3: CASSETGRNTEAFF

D: -
size: few
J: TRBJ2-7
V: TRBV6-5
DNA: TGTGCCAGCAGTTTATCCCGGATAGCGCCGGAGCAGTACTTC
CDR3: CASSLSRIAPEQYF

D: -
size: -
J: TRBJ1-3
V: TRBV1
DNA: TGCACCAGCAGCCAAGAGGCCTTGTGGGCCCGCTCTGGAAACACCATATATTTT
CDR3: CTSSQEALWARSGNTIYF

D: -
size: -
J: TRBJ1-4
V: TRBV7-9
DNA: TGTGCCAGCAGCTTAGGGACGGAAATGAAACTGTTTTTT
CDR3: CASSLGTEMKLFF

D: -
size: few
J: TRBJ1-1
V: TRBV10-1
DNA: TGCGCCAGCAGTGAGTCGACAGGCGGCGAAGCTTTCTTT
CDR3: CASSESTGGEAFF